In its sample, the clone carrying this T cell receptor (delta chain) was seen a few times. The mismatch at residue 12 between this DNA's translation and the TCRdb protein of a much larger clone likely reflects a read error; the protein shown is translated from the DNA. TCRdb applied CATT to the RT-PCR reads for clone calling. This sample carries approximately 16,000 delta-chain clones, roughly 9.1% of them seen once, and the ten largest clones take roughly 60%. This CDR3 is 16 amino acids long. The V end lost 1 base, the J end lost 10 bases, and 24 bases lay between the germline ends. Looked up from germline, CDR1 is GEAIGNYY and CDR2 is EKD. The data stem from a study of gamma-delta T cells after stem cell transplantation.

The sequencing sample was made of gamma-delta T cells. The genes are TRDV2 and TRDJ1, with a weak D call TRDD3 (5 bases). The sequence derives from a human donor. It is not recorded whose cells these are; they may come from a transplant donor. The CDR3 region is CACDTVSGQRGSVLIF. CDR3 bases: TGTGCCTGTGACACGGTGTCTGGTCAACGGGGGTCCGTACTCATCTTT.